This T cell receptor (beta chain) was identified in a study of beta chain features in type 1 diabetes. This CDR3 has 15 amino acids. V dropped 1 base and J dropped 0 bases, with 9 bases sitting between them. The V gene's germline CDR1 is SGHDN and CDR2 FVKESK. Expressed TCRB transcripts were sequenced, since all the RNA that had been isolated was reverse transcribed. Profiled with immunoSEQ multiplex PCR; TCRdb holds only in-frame clones, not every one. The sample shows 330,000 or so clones, roughly a fifth of them seen only once. In this sample, this clone turned up a few times. The clonotype originates from a woman under 30 in good health. The gene calls are TRBV14 and TRBJ1-2; a possible D gene is TRBD1 (5 bases). The sequenced material came from naive CD4+ T cells from blood. In DNA, the CDR3 is TGTGCCAGCAGCCAAGTCGACAGTCCTAACTATGGCTACACCTTC. Encoded protein: CASSQVDSPNYGYTF.